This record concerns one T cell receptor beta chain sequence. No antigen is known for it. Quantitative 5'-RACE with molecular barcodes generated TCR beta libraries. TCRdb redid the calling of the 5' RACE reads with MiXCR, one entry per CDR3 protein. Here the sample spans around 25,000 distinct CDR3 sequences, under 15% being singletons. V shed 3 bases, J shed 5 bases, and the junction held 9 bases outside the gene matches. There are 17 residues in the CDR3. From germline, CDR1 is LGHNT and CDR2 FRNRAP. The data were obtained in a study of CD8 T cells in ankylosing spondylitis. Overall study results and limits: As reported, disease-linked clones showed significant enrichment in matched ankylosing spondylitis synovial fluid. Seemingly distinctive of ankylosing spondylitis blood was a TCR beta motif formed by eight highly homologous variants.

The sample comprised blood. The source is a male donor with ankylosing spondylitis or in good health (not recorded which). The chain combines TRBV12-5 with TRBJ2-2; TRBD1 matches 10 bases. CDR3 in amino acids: CASGLRGWTGGTGELFF. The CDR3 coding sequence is TGTGCTAGTGGTTTAAGGGGTTGGACAGGGGGTACCGGGGAGCTGTTTTTT.